This TCR beta chain comes out of a study of T cells in Graves' hyperthyroidism and ophthalmopathy. Points from the study as a whole: Most thyroid clonotypes expanded above 0.001 were also detected in blood.

CDR3 size: 13 residues. Trimming at V came to 9 bases and at J to 2 bases, leaving 4 bases not matched to a gene. Germline loops: CDR1 SNHLY, CDR2 FYNNEI. This clonotype was found a few times. Its antigen is undetermined. The source material, RNA transcripts, was used to amplify TCR beta CDR3 regions. Researchers ran a first-round RT-PCR on the TCR CDR3 using the HTBI primer set. Each CDR3 protein is one row after TCRdb ran MiXCR on the multiplex PCR reads. Here the sample spans 640,000 or so distinct CDR3 sequences, roughly 15% being singletons. Exclusion criteria comprised uncontrolled infection, other autoimmune disease, pregnancy or lactation. It was 8 to 10 ml of fresh peripheral blood that supplied the PBMCs.

The sequence was obtained from a woman between 40 and 55 years old with Graves' ophthalmopathy. Sequencing input: blood. The chain couples TRBV2 to TRBJ2-5; 9 bases are a match to TRBD1. The CDR3 sequence is CARGTGRQETQYF. CDR3 bases: TGTGCCAGGGGGACAGGGCGACAAGAGACCCAGTACTTC. Full variable domain (outside the CDR3, taken from reference TRBV2 and TRBJ2-5): EPEVTQTPSHQVTQMGQEVILRCVPISNHLYFYWYRQILGQKVEFLVSFYNNEISEKSEIFDDQFSVERPDGSNFTLKIRSTKLEDSAMYFCARGTGRQETQYFGPGTRLLVL.